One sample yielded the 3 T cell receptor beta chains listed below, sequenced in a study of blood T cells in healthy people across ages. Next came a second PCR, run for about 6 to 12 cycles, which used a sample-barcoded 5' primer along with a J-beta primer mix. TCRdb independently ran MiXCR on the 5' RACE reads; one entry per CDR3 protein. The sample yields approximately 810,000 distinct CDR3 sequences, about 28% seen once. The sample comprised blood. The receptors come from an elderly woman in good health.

This CDR3 reads CASSLKGTSGGPSSYNEQYF. CDR3 DNA sequence: TGTGCCAGCAGTTTAAAGGGGACTAGCGGGGGACCTAGCTCCTACAATGAGCAGTACTTC. The chain couples TRBV27 to TRBJ2-7, with 14 positions matching TRBD2. The V gene end was trimmed by 2 bases and the J gene end by 7 bases; junction bases not matched to a gene: 19. The CDR3 length is 20 residues. Germline-derived CDR1 and CDR2 are MNHEY and SMNVEV (reference sequence).

The CDR3 coding sequence is TGCAGTGCTCTCGCGGGCCAGGGTGAGGATGGCTACACCTTC. Amino acids: CSALAGQGEDGYTF. The chain links TRBV20-1 to TRBJ1-2; D might be TRBD1 (5 bases). The germline V and J ends were trimmed by 5 bases and 6 bases, with 19 bases remaining between them. CDR3 length equals 14 residues. Germline CDR1 is DFQATT and CDR2 is SNEGSKA (reference sequence).

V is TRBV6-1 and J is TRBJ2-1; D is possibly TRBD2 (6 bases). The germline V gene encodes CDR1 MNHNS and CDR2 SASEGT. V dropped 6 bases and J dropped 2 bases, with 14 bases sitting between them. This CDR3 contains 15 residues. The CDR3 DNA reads TGTGCCAGCAGCGAGACTAGTGGCACCTACAATGAGCAGTTCTTC. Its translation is CASSETSGTYNEQFF.